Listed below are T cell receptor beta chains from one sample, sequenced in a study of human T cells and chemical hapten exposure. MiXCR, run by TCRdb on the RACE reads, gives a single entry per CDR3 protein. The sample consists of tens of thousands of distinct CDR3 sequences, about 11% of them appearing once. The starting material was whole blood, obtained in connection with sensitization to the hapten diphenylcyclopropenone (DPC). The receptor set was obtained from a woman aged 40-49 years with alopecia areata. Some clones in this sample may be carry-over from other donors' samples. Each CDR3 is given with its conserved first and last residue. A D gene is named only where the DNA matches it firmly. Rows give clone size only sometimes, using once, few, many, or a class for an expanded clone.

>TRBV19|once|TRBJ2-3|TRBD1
CASSPLRDRGQDTQYF
TGTGCCAGTAGCCCCCTCCGGGACAGGGGGCAAGATACGCAGTATTTT
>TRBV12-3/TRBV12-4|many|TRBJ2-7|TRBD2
CASSLTGGYEQYF
TGTGCCAGCAGTTTGACGGGGGGCTACGAGCAGTACTTC
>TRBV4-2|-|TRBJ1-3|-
CASSQVGGNTIYF
TGTGCCAGCAGCCAAGTAGGAGGAAACACCATATATTTT
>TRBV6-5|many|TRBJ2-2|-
CASSYSIPRRGKVDTGELFF
TGTGCCAGCAGTTACTCGATCCCCCGCAGGGGAAAAGTTGACACCGGGGAGCTGTTTTTT
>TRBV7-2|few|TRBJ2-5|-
CASSLLQETQYF
TGTGCCAGCAGCTTACTACAAGAGACCCAGTACTTC
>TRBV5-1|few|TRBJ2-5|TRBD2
CASSLRSSGSPTRETQYF
TGCGCCAGCAGCTTGCGTTCTAGCGGGAGTCCCACGAGAGAGACCCAGTACTTC
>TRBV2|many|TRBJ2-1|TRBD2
CASRTLAGVYNEQFF
TGTGCCAGCAGGACTCTAGCGGGAGTCTACAATGAGCAGTTCTTC
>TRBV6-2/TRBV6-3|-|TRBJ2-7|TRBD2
CASSMGPGLAGYEQYF
TGTGCCAGCAGTATGGGACCGGGACTAGCGGGTTACGAGCAGTACTTC
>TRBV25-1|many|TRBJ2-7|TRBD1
CASSLTGSMEQYF
TGTGCCAGCAGCTTGACAGGGTCTATGGAGCAGTACTTC
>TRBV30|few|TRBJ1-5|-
CAWSYPGQAHQPQHF
TGTGCCTGGAGTTACCCGGGGCAGGCCCATCAGCCCCAGCATTTT
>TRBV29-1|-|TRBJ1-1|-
CSVAFRGDGTEAFF
TGCAGCGTTGCCTTCAGGGGAGATGGCACTGAAGCTTTCTTT